The source of this T cell receptor (beta chain) is a study of vaccination and CD4 T cells after COVID-19 (dated by TCRdb to between 2021 and 2024). For the study in its entirety: Every convalescent patient had a positive nasal swab PCR test for SARS-CoV-2, with mild disease in several patients and severe disease in one. The spike-specific CD4+ TCR repertoire was compared before and after mRNA vaccination in around ten COVID-19 convalescent patients and a handful of infection-naive healthy vaccine recipients. Control cultures used a CEFX viral epitope pool as positive control, an HIV-1 Nef peptide pool as negative control, or no peptide. Post-vaccine blood samples were obtained a median of approximately 74 days after the second vaccine dose, with a range of roughly 14 to 241 days. Post-COVID blood samples from convalescent patients were collected a median of approximately 100 days after diagnosis, with a range of roughly 35 to 161 days. In the convalescent cohort there were six males and four females, among whom were two Hispanic individuals, seven Caucasians, two Asians and one multiracial person. The cultures were stimulated with overlapping spike peptide pools from SARS-CoV-2 and from the common cold coronaviruses HCoV-NL63, HCoV-OC43 and HCoV-229E. Participants got two doses of the Pfizer-BioNTech BNT162b2 vaccine (n=8) or two doses of the Moderna mRNA-1273 vaccine (n=2).

Broad study findings and their caveats: In convalescent patients, a median roughly 86% of post-vaccine SARS-CoV-2-reactive clones were detected only after vaccination, suggesting vaccine-specific priming. The median number of SARS-CoV-2-reactive clonotypes rose from around 20 after infection to some 37 after vaccination, but the change was not significant. The number of convalescent patients in the study was relatively small, and the study did not examine early timepoints following natural infection. In convalescent patients, nearly all vaccine-specific clones (304 of 307) were found to be mono-reactive for SARS-CoV-2 spike rather than cross-reactive with common cold coronaviruses.

V and J are truncated by 5 bases and 4 bases respectively, leaving an intervening sequence of 8 bases. The germline V gene provides CDR1 SGHTA and CDR2 FQGNSA. Reading from cysteine to phenylalanine, the CDR3 counts 12 amino acids. Only the CDR3 DNA is retained, 36 bases long and in frame from the first base. The method was PCR. At the Johns Hopkins FTIC core, DNA from the cultured CD4+ T cells underwent TCR sequencing with the Oncomine TCR Beta short-read assay. The QIAamp micro DNA kit was used to extract genomic DNA from the cultured CD4+ T cells. Oncomine TCR Beta libraries from cultured CD4+ T cells were pooled with unique dual indexes and sequenced on an Illumina iSeq 100. As for the original processing: Non-productive sequences were removed, and CDR3s not starting with C, not ending with F or W, or shorter than 7 amino acids were discarded. Antigen-specific clonotypes were identified using the MANAFEST web application through comparison of peptide-stimulated wells with reference and other culture wells. To be called positive, a clone needed an FDR below 0.05, an odds ratio above 5, and a productive frequency above 0.1% in at least two of three replicate wells. A clonotype counted as cross-reactive if it showed significant expansion both in the SARS-CoV-2 spike wells and in at least one common cold coronavirus spike condition. CDR3 homology was assessed with Levenshtein distances (stringdist) and unrooted phylogenetic trees (ape) in R version 3.6.1. TCRdb reran the public reads through fastp at Q25 and MiXCR, keeping productive beta chains. Under each unique CDR3 protein, matching rows form one entry showing the most common genes and DNA. These V and J calls are TCRdb output, not the study's own analysis. The sample table lists about 8,000 distinct CDR3 sequences, 40% to 55% of them with a count of one. The ten biggest clones cover about a fifth of the sample.

Comment on this clonotype: Its antigen is not yet known. Per-nucleotide qualities are absent, and no much larger clonotype sits a single base away.

The treatment or condition tag for this specimen amounts to: roughly 10-day PBMC culture with coronavirus spike peptide pools or control peptides (ViraFEST assay). The ViraFEST assay was used in the study, in which antigen-specific T cells were expanded with peptide pools and expanded clonotypes were subsequently identified by TCR sequencing. The convalescent patients' positive SARS-CoV-2 PCR tests fell between March and December 2020, which was before the Alpha, Beta and Delta variants emerged in the United States. Over 1.5 million PBMCs per well were cultured in IMDM with approximately 5% human AB serum and approximately 10 IU/ml IL-2, plus 10 ug/ml peptide pools. On days 3 and 7, half of the culture medium was replaced with fresh IL-2-containing medium. After approximately 11 days of culture, CD4+ T cells were isolated by negative selection with the EasySep CD4+ T cell isolation kit. Ficoll-Paque Plus gradient centrifugation was used to isolate PBMCs from whole blood, and the isolated PBMCs were then either used fresh or cryopreserved at -140C. Triplicate wells were generally used for each culture condition.

Input material: CD4+ T cells from blood, cultured in vitro. The TCR comes from a human donor who had recovered from COVID-19. The chain links TRBV7-2 with TRBJ1-1; the D gene lacks a confident call. The nucleotide sequence reads TGTGCCAGCAGCCCAGACGCCACTGAAGCTTTCTTT. Its protein reads: CASSPDATEAFF.